The clone carrying this T cell receptor beta chain was picked up one time. Data came from immunoSEQ multiplex PCR; TCRdb stores just in-frame clones and leaves some out. The sample has about 200,000 clones, around four fifths seen once. Germline V gene lookup returns CDR1 KGHDR and CDR2 SFDVKD. The CDR3 runs to 13 residues. The V end was cut by 9 bases, the J end by 0 bases, with 8 bases between. This record belongs to a study of blood T cell repertoires in COVID-19. The source of this sequence is a man between 60 and 75 years old with COVID-19, enrolled during active disease. The J gene is TRBJ1-5, the V gene TRBV24-1, with no clear D. The sample consisted of peripheral blood. The CDR3 here is CATGPDSNQPQHF. The CDR3 DNA sequence: TGTGCCACCGGGCCGGATAGCAATCAGCCCCAGCATTTT.